This T cell receptor beta chain was sequenced during a study of blood T cell repertoires in COVID-19. Study-level information: Samples representing acute and convalescent COVID-19 were sourced from the United States, Italy and Spain. T cells, B-cell-depleted T cells, or PBMCs provided the cDNA or gDNA that served as material.

The CDR3 has 16 residues. Trimming shortened V by 4 bases and J by 1 base, and 16 bases separated the two germline ends. Germline CDR1 MNHNS, CDR2 SASEGT. Original methodology: Counts of nucleated cells, estimated from reference gene primer amplification, were obtained. Measured with immunoSEQ multiplex PCR; TCRdb has only the in-frame clones, and not every one. V, J and clone size reflect that table, while D and trimming were determined from the DNA. Found here are roughly 140,000 clones, 88% of them singletons; the top ten hold approximately 2%. The sequencing sample was made of peripheral blood. This TCR was sampled from a man between 65 and 79 years old with acute or convalescent COVID-19. The chain combines TRBV6-1 with TRBJ1-1, with D tentatively TRBD1 (5 bases). In DNA, the CDR3 is TGTGCCAGCAGTGGGGGAAAATCCGGGGGGAACACTGAAGCTTTCTTT. Translated, it gives CASSGGKSGGNTEAFF.